The 10 T cell receptor beta chains below all came from one sample that was sequenced in a study of T cells after yellow fever vaccination. TCRdb reprocessed the 5' RACE reads via MiXCR and lists one record per CDR3 protein. The profile shows fewer than 400,000 distinct CDR3 sequences, 6.2% of them singletons. The input for sequencing was PBMCs, taken 5 days after the yellow fever booster vaccination. These receptors were collected from a man younger than 45 who received the YFV17D yellow fever vaccine.

The V call is TRBV7-2, the J call TRBJ1-2; weak D call: TRBD1 (5 bases). V dropped 5 bases and J dropped 4 bases, with 8 bases sitting between them. Germline V gives CDR1 SGHTA, CDR2 FQGNSA. The CDR3 loop spans 12 amino acids. The CDR3 reads CASSGQGYGYTF. CDR3 nucleotides: TGTGCCAGCAGCGGGCAGGGCTATGGCTACACCTTC.

This clonotype appeared many times. The chain combines TRBV5-6 with TRBJ1-1; no firm D call. This CDR3 is built from 14 residues. V was pared by 2 bases and J by 1 base, with 9 bases between. CDR1 is SGHDT, CDR2 YYEEEE, per germline. CDR3 sequence (DNA): TGTGCCAGCAGCTTCCCCGGCCAGAACACTGAAGCTTTCTTT. It encodes CASSFPGQNTEAFF.

This clonotype was observed at least ten times. The V and J genes are TRBV20-1 and TRBJ1-2, with D possibly matching TRBD1 (6 bases). Germline-derived CDR1 and CDR2 are DFQATT and SNEGSKA (reference sequence). This CDR3 has 14 residues. V was trimmed by 1 base and J by 5 bases, leaving 14 bases between them. Here the CDR3 DNA reads TGCAGTGCTAGAGTGGCAGGGGCACGGTATGGCTACACCTTC. This gives the protein CSARVAGARYGYTF.

This chain joins TRBV29-1 and TRBJ2-2; possible D gene TRBD1, 5 bases. V lost 7 bases, J lost 3 bases, and 12 bases lay in between. CDR1 is SQVTM and CDR2 is ANQGSEA in the germline V gene. The CDR3 is made up of 13 amino acids. The CDR3, as DNA: TGCAGCGGCCACGGCAGGGACACCGGGGAGCTGTTTTTT. As protein: CSGHGRDTGELFF.

The rearrangement links TRBV10-3 to TRBJ2-5; weak D call: TRBD2 (5 bases). Germline V gene sequence: CDR1 ENHRY, CDR2 SYGVKD. The CDR3 extends over 12 amino acids. V lost 3 bases to trimming and J lost 3 bases, with 5 bases between them. The CDR3 sequence is CAISDGEETQYF. The CDR3 DNA reads as TGTGCCATCAGTGACGGGGAAGAGACCCAGTACTTC.

This clonotype appeared a few times. V usage is TRBV7-2 and J usage is TRBJ1-4; D may be TRBD1 (5 bases). Germline V lookup: CDR1 SGHTA, CDR2 FQGNSA. CDR3 size: 14 residues. With 5 bases removed from V and 4 bases from J, the gap between germline ends came to 11 bases. The CDR3 sequence is CASSVGGVNEKLFF. The CDR3 nucleotides read TGTGCCAGCAGCGTCGGGGGAGTTAATGAAAAACTGTTTTTT.

V is TRBV12-3 or TRBV12-4 and J is TRBJ2-3; 15 nucleotides agree with TRBD2. The CDR3 length is 18 residues. V was pared by 10 bases and J by 4 bases, with 15 bases of the junction left unmatched. CDR3 residues: CAICFKLGLAGGSDTQYF. CDR3 nucleotide sequence: TGTGCCATCTGTTTCAAACTCGGACTAGCGGGAGGGTCAGATACGCAGTATTTT.

This clonotype has a handful of counts. V and J are TRBV20-1 and TRBJ1-2; D ambiguous. Germline V gene sequence: CDR1 DFQATT, CDR2 SNEGSKA (reference sequence). Trimming took off 6 bases at V and 6 bases at J, with 14 bases between the two ends. The CDR3 length is 12 residues. In DNA, the CDR3 is TGCAGTGCGCCCCGGGCCCCCAATGGCTACACCTTC. Residues: CSAPRAPNGYTF.

The rearrangement links TRBV19 to TRBJ2-7; the D gene is possibly TRBD2 (6 bases). V was cut by 1 base and J by 6 bases, with 22 bases left in between. CDR1 is LNHDA, CDR2 SQIVND, per germline (reference sequence). The CDR3 loop spans 17 amino acids. The chain's CDR3 is CASSIVQINGRAGEQYF. Written as DNA, the CDR3 is TGTGCCAGTAGTATAGTTCAAATCAACGGGAGAGCAGGCGAGCAGTACTTC.

This clonotype was recorded at least ten times. In nucleotides, the CDR3 is TGTGCCAGCAGGCGGGGGGAGCTGGGGACCCAGTACTTC. Translation gives CASRRGELGTQYF. The chain links TRBV12-3 or TRBV12-4 to TRBJ2-5; 8 positions match TRBD2. The J segment lost 7 bases and the V segment lost 6 bases, leaving 7 bases of the junction unmatched. The CDR3 runs 13 residues.